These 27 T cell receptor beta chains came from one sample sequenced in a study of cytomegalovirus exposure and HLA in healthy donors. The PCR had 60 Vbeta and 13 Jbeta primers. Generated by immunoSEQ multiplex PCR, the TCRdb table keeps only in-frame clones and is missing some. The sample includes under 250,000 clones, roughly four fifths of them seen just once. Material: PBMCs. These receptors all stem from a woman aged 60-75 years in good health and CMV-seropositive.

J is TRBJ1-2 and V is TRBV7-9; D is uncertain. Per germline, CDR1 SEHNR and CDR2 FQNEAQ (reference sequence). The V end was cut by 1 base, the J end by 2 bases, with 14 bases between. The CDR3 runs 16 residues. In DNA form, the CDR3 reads TGTGCCAGCAGCTTAGAAGGCAGGCGTGGAAACTATGGCTACACCTTC. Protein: CASSLEGRRGNYGYTF.

The CDR3 DNA sequence: TGCGCCAGCAGCCAAGGTGTAGGCGGGAGGGCCGGGGGTTACAATGAGCAGTTCTTC. This gives the protein CASSQGVGGRAGGYNEQFF. The chain has TRBV4-1 and TRBJ2-1; TRBD2 matches 9 bases. V lost 1 base and J lost 4; bases outside the gene matches: 14. The CDR3 is 19 amino acids. Germline CDR1 MGHRA, CDR2 YSYEKL.

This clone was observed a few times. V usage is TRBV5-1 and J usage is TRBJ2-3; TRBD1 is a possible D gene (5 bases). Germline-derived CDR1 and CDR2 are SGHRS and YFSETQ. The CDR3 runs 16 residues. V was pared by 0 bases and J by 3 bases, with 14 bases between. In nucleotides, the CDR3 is TGCGCCAGCAGCTTGGGGAATTCCAGGGCGACAGATACGCAGTATTTT. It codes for CASSLGNSRATDTQYF.

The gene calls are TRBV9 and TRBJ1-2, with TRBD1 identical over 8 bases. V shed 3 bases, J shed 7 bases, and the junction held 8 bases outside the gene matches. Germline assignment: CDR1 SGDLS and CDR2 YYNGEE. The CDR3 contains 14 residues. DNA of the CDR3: TGTGCCAGCAGCGGAATGACAGGGGAGGTTGGCTACACCTTC. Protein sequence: CASSGMTGEVGYTF.

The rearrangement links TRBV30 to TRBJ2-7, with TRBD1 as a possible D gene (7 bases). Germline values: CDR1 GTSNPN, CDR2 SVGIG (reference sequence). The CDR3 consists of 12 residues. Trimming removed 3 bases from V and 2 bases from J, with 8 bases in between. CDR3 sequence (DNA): TGTGCCTGGAGCAGGGGGGCCTACGAGCAGTACTTC. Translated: CAWSRGAYEQYF.

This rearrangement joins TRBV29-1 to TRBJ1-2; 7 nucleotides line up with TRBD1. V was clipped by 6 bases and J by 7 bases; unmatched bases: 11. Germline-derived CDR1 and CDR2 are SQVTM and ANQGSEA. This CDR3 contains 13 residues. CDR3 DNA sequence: TGCAGCGTGCTTCCAGACAGGGTTGGTGGCTACACCTTC. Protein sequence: CSVLPDRVGGYTF.

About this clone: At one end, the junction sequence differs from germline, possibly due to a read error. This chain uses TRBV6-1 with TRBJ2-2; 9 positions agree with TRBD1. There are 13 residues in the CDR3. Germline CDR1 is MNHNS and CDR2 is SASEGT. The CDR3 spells CAGRTGVTGELFF. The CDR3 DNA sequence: TGTGCCGGCAGGACAGGGGTCACCGGGGAGCTGTTTTTT.

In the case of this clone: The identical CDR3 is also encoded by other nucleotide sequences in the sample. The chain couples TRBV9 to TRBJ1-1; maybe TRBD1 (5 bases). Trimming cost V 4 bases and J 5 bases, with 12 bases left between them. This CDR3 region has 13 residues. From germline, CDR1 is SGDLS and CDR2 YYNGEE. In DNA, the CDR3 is TGTGCCAGCAGCCCCGGGGGAGTGACTGAAGCTTTCTTT. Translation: CASSPGGVTEAFF.

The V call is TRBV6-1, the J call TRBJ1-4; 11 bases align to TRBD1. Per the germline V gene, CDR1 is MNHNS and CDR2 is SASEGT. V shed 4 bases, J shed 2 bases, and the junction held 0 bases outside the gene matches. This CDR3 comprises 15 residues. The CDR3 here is CASSGTGGTNEKLFF. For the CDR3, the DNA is TGTGCCAGCAGTGGGACAGGGGGCACTAATGAAAAACTGTTTTTT.

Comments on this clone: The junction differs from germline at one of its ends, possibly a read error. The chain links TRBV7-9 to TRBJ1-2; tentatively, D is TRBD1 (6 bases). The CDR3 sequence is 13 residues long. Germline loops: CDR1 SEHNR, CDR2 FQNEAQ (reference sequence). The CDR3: CSSSSRTDYGYTF. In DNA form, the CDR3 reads TGTTCCAGCAGCTCCCGGACAGACTATGGCTACACCTTC.

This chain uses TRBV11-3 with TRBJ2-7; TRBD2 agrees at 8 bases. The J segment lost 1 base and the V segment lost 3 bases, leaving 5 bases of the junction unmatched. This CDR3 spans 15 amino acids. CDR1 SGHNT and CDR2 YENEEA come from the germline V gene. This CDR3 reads CASSLRSGSSYEQYF. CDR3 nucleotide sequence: TGTGCCAGCAGCTTGAGAAGCGGGAGTTCCTACGAGCAGTACTTC.

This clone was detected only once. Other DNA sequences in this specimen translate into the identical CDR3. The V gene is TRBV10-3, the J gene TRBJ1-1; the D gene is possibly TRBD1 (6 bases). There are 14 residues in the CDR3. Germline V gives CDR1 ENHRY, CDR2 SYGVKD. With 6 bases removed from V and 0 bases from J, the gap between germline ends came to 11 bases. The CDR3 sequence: CAISPGQLNTEAFF. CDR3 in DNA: TGTGCCATCAGCCCGGGACAACTGAACACTGAAGCTTTCTTT.

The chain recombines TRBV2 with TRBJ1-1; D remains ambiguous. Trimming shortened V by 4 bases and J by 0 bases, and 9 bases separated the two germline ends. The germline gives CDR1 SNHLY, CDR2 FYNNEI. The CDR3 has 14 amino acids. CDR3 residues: CASSVSVMNTEAFF. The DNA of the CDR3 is TGTGCCAGCAGTGTCTCAGTAATGAACACTGAAGCTTTCTTT.

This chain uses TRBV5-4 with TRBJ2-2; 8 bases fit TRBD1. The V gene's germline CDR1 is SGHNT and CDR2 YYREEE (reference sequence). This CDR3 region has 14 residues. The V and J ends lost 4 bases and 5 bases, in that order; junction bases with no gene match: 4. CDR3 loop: CASSQRQGTGELFF. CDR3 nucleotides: TGTGCCAGCAGCCAGCGACAGGGGACCGGGGAGCTGTTTTTT. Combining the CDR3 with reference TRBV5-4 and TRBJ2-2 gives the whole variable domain ETGVTQSPTHLIKTRGQQVTLRCSSQSGHNTVSWYQQALGQGPQFIFQYYREEENGRGNFPPRFSGLQFPNYSSELNVNALELDDSALYLCASSQRQGTGELFFGEGSRLTVL.

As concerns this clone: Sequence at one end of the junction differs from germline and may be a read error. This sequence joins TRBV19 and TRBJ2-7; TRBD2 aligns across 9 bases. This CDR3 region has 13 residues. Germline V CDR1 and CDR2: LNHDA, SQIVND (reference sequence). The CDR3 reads CASSIGLGLAVSF. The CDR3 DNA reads TGTGCCAGTAGTATAGGATTGGGACTAGCAGTGAGCTTC.

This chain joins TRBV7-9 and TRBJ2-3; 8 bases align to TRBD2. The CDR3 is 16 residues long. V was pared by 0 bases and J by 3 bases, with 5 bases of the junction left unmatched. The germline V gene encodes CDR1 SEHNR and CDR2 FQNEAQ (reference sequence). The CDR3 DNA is TGTGCCAGCAGCTTAGCACCCGCGGGAGGAACAGATACGCAGTATTTT. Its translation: CASSLAPAGGTDTQYF. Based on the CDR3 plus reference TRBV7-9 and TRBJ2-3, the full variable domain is DTGVSQNPRHKITKRGQNVTFRCDPISEHNRLYWYRQTLGQGPEFLTYFQNEAQLEKSRLLSDRFSAERPKGSFSTLEIQRTEQGDSAMYLCASSLAPAGGTDTQYFGPGTRLTVL.

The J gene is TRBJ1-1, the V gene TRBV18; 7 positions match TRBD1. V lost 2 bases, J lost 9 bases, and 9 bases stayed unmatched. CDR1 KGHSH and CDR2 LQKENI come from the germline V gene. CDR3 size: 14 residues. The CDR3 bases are TGTGCCAGCTCACCATCACGACAGGGTATGCAAGCTTTCTTT. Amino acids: CASSPSRQGMQAFF. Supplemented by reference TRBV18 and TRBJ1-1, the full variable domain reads NAGVMQNPRHLVRRRGQEARLRCSPMKGHSHVYWYRQLPEEGLKFMVYLQKENIIDESGMPKERFSAEFPKEGPSILRIQQVVRGDSAAYFCASSPSRQGMQAFFGQGTRLTVV.

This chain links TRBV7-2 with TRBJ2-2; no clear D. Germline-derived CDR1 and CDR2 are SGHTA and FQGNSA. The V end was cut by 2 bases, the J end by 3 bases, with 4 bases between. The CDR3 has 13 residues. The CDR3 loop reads CASSLLHTGELFF. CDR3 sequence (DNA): TGTGCCAGCAGCTTACTTCACACCGGGGAGCTGTTTTTT. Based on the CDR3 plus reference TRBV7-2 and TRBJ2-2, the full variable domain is GAGVSQSPSNKVTEKGKDVELRCDPISGHTALYWYRQSLGQGLEFLIYFQGNSAPDKSGLPSDRFSAERTGGSVSTLTIQRTQQEDSAVYLCASSLLHTGELFFGEGSRLTVL.

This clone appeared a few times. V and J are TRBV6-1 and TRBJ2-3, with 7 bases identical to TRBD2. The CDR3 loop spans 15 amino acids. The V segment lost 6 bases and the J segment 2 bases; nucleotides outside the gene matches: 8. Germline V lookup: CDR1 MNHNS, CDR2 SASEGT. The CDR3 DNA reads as TGTGCCAGCAGGGTCTACGGACTAGACACAGATACGCAGTATTTT. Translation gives CASRVYGLDTDTQYF.

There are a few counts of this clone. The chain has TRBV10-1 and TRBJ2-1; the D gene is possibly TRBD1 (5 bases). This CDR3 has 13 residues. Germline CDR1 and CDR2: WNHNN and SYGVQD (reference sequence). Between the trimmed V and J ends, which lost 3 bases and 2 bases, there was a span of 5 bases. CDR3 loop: CASSDRAYNEQFF. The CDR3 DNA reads TGCGCCAGCAGTGACAGGGCCTACAATGAGCAGTTCTTC.

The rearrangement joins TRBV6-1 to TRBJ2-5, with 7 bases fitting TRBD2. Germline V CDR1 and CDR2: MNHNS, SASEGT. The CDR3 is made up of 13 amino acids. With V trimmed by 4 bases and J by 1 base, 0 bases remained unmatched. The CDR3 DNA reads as TGTGCCAGCAGTGGGGGGGGCCAAGAGACCCAGTACTTC. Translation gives CASSGGGQETQYF.

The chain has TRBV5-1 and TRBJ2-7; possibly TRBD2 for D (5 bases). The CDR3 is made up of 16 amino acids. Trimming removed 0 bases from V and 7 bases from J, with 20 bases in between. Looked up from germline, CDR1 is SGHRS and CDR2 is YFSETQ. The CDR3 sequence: CASSLVLLGSRGEQYF. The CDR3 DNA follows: TGCGCCAGCAGCTTGGTCCTCCTTGGCTCGAGAGGGGAGCAGTACTTC. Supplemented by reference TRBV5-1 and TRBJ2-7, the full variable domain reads KAGVTQTPRYLIKTRGQQVTLSCSPISGHRSVSWYQQTPGQGLQFLFEYFSETQRNKGNFPGRFSGRQFSNSRSEMNVSTLELGDSALYLCASSLVLLGSRGEQYFGPGTRLTVT.

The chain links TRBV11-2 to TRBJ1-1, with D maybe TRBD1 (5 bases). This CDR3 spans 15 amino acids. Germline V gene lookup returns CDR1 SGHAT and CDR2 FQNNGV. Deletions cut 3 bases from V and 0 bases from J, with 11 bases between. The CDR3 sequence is CASSFPQGLNTEAFF. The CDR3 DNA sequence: TGTGCCAGCAGCTTTCCCCAGGGTTTGAACACTGAAGCTTTCTTT.

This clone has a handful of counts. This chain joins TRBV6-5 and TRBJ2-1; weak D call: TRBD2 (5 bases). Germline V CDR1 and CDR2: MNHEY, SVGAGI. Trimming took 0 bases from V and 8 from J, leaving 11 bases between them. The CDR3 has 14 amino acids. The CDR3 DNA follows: TGTGCCAGCAGTTACTCGCCTAGCTTCTATGAGCAGTTCTTC. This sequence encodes CASSYSPSFYEQFF.

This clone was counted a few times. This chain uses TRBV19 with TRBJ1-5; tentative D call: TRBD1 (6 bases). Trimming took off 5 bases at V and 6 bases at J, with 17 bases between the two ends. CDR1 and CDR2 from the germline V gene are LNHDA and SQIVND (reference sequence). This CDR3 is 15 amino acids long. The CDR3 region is CASSPQGSLGQPQHF. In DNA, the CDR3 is TGTGCCAGTAGTCCCCAGGGGTCGTTGGGTCAGCCCCAGCATTTT. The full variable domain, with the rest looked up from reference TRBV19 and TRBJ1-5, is DGGITQSPKYLFRKEGQNVTLSCEQNLNHDAMYWYRQDPGQGLRLIYYSQIVNDFQKGDIAEGYSVSREKKESFPLTVTSAQKNPTAFYLCASSPQGSLGQPQHFGDGTRLSIL.

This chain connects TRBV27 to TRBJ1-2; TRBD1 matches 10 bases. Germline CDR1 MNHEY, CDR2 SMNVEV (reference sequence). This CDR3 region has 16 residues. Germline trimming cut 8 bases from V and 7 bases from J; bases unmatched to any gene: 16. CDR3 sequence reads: CASGPNPRQGAAGYTF. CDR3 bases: TGTGCCAGCGGCCCTAACCCTCGACAGGGGGCTGCTGGCTACACCTTC.

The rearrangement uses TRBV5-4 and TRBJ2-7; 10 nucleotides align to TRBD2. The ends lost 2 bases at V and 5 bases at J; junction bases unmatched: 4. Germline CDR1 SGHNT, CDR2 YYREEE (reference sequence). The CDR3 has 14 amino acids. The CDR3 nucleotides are TGTGCCAGCAGCTTAGCGGGAGGGCTCAACGAGCAGTACTTC. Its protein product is CASSLAGGLNEQYF.